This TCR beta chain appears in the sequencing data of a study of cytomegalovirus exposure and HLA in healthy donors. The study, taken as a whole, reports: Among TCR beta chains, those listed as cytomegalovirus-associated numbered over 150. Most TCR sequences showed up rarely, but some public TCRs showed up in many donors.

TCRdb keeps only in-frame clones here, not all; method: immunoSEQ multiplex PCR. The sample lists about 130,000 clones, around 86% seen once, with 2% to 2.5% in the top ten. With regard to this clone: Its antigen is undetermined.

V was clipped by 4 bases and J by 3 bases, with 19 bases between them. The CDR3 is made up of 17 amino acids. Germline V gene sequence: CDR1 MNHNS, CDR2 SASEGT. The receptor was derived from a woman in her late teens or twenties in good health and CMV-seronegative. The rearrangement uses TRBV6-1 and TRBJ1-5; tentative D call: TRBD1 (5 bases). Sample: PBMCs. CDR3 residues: CASSGLGLITANQPQHF. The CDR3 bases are TGTGCCAGCAGTGGCCTGGGACTTATCACCGCCAATCAGCCCCAGCATTTT.